The rows below give T cell receptor beta chains drawn from one sample of a study of CXCR3-negative and CXCR3-positive naive CD8 T cells. With the 5' RACE reads reprocessed, TCRdb shows one record per CDR3 protein and no DNA. The sample is made up of some 130,000 distinct CDR3 sequences, and the top ten hold around 0.62% of it. Material for sequencing was naive CXCR3+ CD8+ T cells from blood. The receptor set was obtained from a human donor in good health. Some clones in this sample may be carry-over from other donors' samples. Both conserved end residues are part of each CDR3.

V: TRBV5-1
J: TRBJ2-5
CDR3: CASSFEHGGTQYF

V: TRBV29-1
J: TRBJ1-2
CDR3: CSVVSRVGNTYGYTF

V: TRBV5-5
J: TRBJ2-2
CDR3: CASSGEAGRGTGELFF

V: TRBV15
J: TRBJ2-1
CDR3: CATSRETSGGYNEQFF

V: TRBV11-1
J: TRBJ2-2
CDR3: CASSLEGQGNTGELFF

V: TRBV29-1
J: TRBJ2-7
CDR3: CSVELDTYEQYF

V: TRBV30
J: TRBJ2-7
CDR3: CAWSGGPSYEQYF

V: TRBV29-1
J: TRBJ2-1
CDR3: CSVDYQGAGEQFF

V: TRBV5-1
J: TRBJ1-1
CDR3: CASSFGLTALNTEAFF

V: TRBV5-5
J: TRBJ1-4
CDR3: CASSLPGLQGEKLFF

V: TRBV27
J: TRBJ1-5
CDR3: CASSFLPGSNQPQHF

V: TRBV21-1
J: TRBJ2-7
CDR3: CARLPPCRGHEQYF

V: TRBV28
J: TRBJ2-2
CDR3: CASTMWAGQTTGELFF

V: TRBV5-1
J: TRBJ1-2
CDR3: CASSSATGVGNYGYTF

V: TRBV4-1
J: TRBJ2-1
CDR3: CASSQESEGLGYNEQFF

V: TRBV7-2
J: TRBJ2-2
CDR3: CASSLWGTNTGELFF

V: TRBV5-4
J: TRBJ2-7
CDR3: CASSSGGDGSYEQYF

V: TRBV7-9
J: TRBJ1-5
CDR3: CASSLLDSNQPQHF

V: TRBV29-1
J: TRBJ1-2
CDR3: CSVDRGARYGYTF

V: TRBV29-1
J: TRBJ2-1
CDR3: CSATKEGLYNEQFF

V: TRBV7-9
J: TRBJ2-1
CDR3: CASSPRRRPHNEQFF

V: TRBV11-3
J: TRBJ2-7
CDR3: CASSSRGQGLYEQYF

V: TRBV29-1
J: TRBJ2-1
CDR3: CSGLRTNDNEQFF

V: TRBV4-2
J: TRBJ2-7
CDR3: CASSQVQGIYEQYF

V: TRBV11-3
J: TRBJ2-1
CDR3: CASSPWTNRGEQFF

V: TRBV25-1
J: TRBJ1-1
CDR3: CALRGVGTEAFF

V: TRBV29-1
J: TRBJ2-1
CDR3: CSGRLLNYNEQFF

V: TRBV7-9
J: TRBJ2-1
CDR3: CASSLIDSRIF

V: TRBV7-9
J: TRBJ2-7
CDR3: CASSLEASTEQYF

V: TRBV20-1
J: TRBJ2-4
CDR3: CSASLGGGIQYF

V: TRBV5-1
J: TRBJ2-7
CDR3: CASSIGPTGGFYEQYF

V: TRBV14
J: TRBJ2-2
CDR3: CASSQERTGVYTGELFF

V: TRBV30
J: TRBJ2-1
CDR3: CAWSSGLAGVWGSSYNEQFF

V: TRBV5-1
J: TRBJ2-3
CDR3: CASSVGTGTDTQYF

V: TRBV6-5
J: TRBJ2-4
CDR3: CASSFISGGGSAKNIQYF

V: TRBV29-1
J: TRBJ2-7
CDR3: CSVEDRDFYEQYF

V: TRBV5-1
J: TRBJ2-1
CDR3: CASSLTSPSYNEQFF

V: TRBV6-6
J: TRBJ2-1
CDR3: CASSPLSGAYGNEQFF

V: TRBV29-1
J: TRBJ2-7
CDR3: CSVEVPDAHEQYF

V: TRBV20-1
J: TRBJ2-1
CDR3: CSARGAEGDFYEQFF

V: TRBV12-3/TRBV12-4
J: TRBJ2-3
CDR3: CASSLVVVPGADTQYF

V: TRBV29-1
J: TRBJ2-1
CDR3: CSVRLAGYNEQFF

V: TRBV6-4
J: TRBJ2-2
CDR3: CASSDGTSTGELFF

V: TRBV20-1
J: TRBJ2-5
CDR3: CSVAGGGWGETQYF

V: TRBV9
J: TRBJ2-7
CDR3: CASSVGGTGSYEQYF

V: TRBV9
J: TRBJ2-3
CDR3: CASSTGTPSTDTQYF

V: TRBV29-1
J: TRBJ1-1
CDR3: CSVAGVTGLNTEAFF

V: TRBV27
J: TRBJ2-1
CDR3: CASSFGGEFNEQFF

V: TRBV4-3
J: TRBJ2-7
CDR3: CASSQDRQGAYEQYF

V: TRBV5-1
J: TRBJ2-7
CDR3: CASSLAGETTVYEQYF